The 10 T cell receptor beta chains presented below share a single source sample, sequenced in a study of cytomegalovirus exposure and HLA in healthy donors. The PCR used 60 Vbeta and 13 Jbeta primers. TCRdb's table, derived via immunoSEQ multiplex PCR, lists solely in-frame clones and lacks some. The sample holds approximately 150,000 clones, around 84% seen once. Sequencing was done on a sample of PBMCs. The receptors stem from a boy younger than 10 in good health and CMV-seronegative.

The chain carries TRBV2 and TRBJ1-4, with 10 positions matching TRBD1. The CDR3 loop spans 17 amino acids. Unmatched junction bases numbered 11, after V lost 4 bases and J lost 6 bases. Germline CDR1 SNHLY, CDR2 FYNNEI. CDR3 protein: CASSGVDIGTGDEKLFF. Written as DNA, the CDR3 is TGTGCCAGCAGTGGGGTTGACATCGGGACAGGGGATGAAAAACTGTTTTTT. Full variable domain (rest looked up from reference TRBV2 and TRBJ1-4): EPEVTQTPSHQVTQMGQEVILRCVPISNHLYFYWYRQILGQKVEFLVSFYNNEISEKSEIFDDQFSVERPDGSNFTLKIRSTKLEDSAMYFCASSGVDIGTGDEKLFFGSGTQLSVL.

This clone has a single count. The chain has TRBV5-6 and TRBJ2-2; D gene ambiguous. Germline CDR1 SGHDT, CDR2 YYEEEE. The CDR3 sequence is 13 residues long. V lost 4 bases and J 6 bases, leaving 10 bases between the germline ends. The CDR3 bases are TGTGCCAGCAGCCTGTCAGGTCCCGGGGAGCTGTTTTTT. Translation gives CASSLSGPGELFF. The variable domain in full, with the rest retrieved from reference TRBV5-6 and TRBJ2-2, is DAGVTQSPTHLIKTRGQQVTLRCSPKSGHDTVSWYQQALGQGPQFIFQYYEEEERQRGNFPDRFSGHQFPNYSSELNVNALLLGDSALYLCASSLSGPGELFFGEGSRLTVL.

The genes are TRBV25-1 and TRBJ1-4, with a tentative D call TRBD1 (5 bases). This CDR3 region has 16 residues. Per the germline V gene, CDR1 is MGHDK and CDR2 is SYGVNS. Trimming removed 3 bases at V and 5 bases at J, with 16 bases between. The CDR3 sequence: CASSEPERGSNEKLFF. The DNA of the CDR3 is TGTGCCAGCAGTGAGCCCGAACGGGGGTCCAATGAAAAACTGTTTTTT.

With regard to this clone: Other nucleotide sequences in the sample specify the same CDR3. The chain couples TRBV7-9 to TRBJ2-1; possible D gene TRBD2, 5 bases. The CDR3 totals 15 residues. The germline CDR1 and CDR2 sequences are SEHNR and FQNEAQ (reference sequence). The V gene lost 3 bases and the J gene lost 3 bases, with 12 bases spanning the gap. The CDR3 sequence: CASSLHSGFYNEQFF. As DNA, the CDR3 is TGTGCCAGCAGCTTGCATTCGGGATTCTACAATGAGCAGTTCTTC. Full variable domain (remainder filled in from reference TRBV7-9 and TRBJ2-1): DTGVSQNPRHKITKRGQNVTFRCDPISEHNRLYWYRQTLGQGPEFLTYFQNEAQLEKSRLLSDRFSAERPKGSFSTLEIQRTEQGDSAMYLCASSLHSGFYNEQFFGPGTRLTVL.

Only one count was recorded for this clone. The chain uses TRBV11-2 and TRBJ1-5, with D perhaps matching TRBD1 (5 bases). Germline V gene sequence: CDR1 SGHAT, CDR2 FQNNGV. The CDR3 runs 13 residues. V lost 5 bases to trimming and J lost 7 bases, with 12 bases between them. The CDR3 spells CASSTRDRQPQHF. CDR3 sequence (DNA): TGTGCCAGCAGCACCAGGGATCGGCAGCCCCAGCATTTT.

A single count supports this clone. V gene TRBV4-1 combines with J gene TRBJ2-1; no definite D call. Trimming shortened V by 1 base and J by 5 bases, and 18 bases separated the two germline ends. The germline V gene has CDR1 MGHRA and CDR2 YSYEKL. The CDR3 length is 17 residues. The CDR3 DNA sequence: TGCGCCAGCAGCCAAGGGTTCGCCCGCACGAGCCACAATGAGCAGTTCTTC. Translated: CASSQGFARTSHNEQFF.

The genes are TRBV18 and TRBJ1-5, with D unclear. Between the trimmed V and J ends, which lost 2 bases and 4 bases, there was a span of 12 bases. CDR1 and CDR2 from the germline V gene are KGHSH and LQKENI. The CDR3 has 15 amino acids. This CDR3 is CASSPSTGSNQPQHF. The DNA of the CDR3 is TGTGCCAGCTCACCAAGTACCGGGTCGAATCAGCCCCAGCATTTT.

The chain uses TRBV28 and TRBJ1-6; unclear D gene. The CDR3 has 14 amino acids. Trimming stripped 1 base from V and 12 bases from J, with 13 bases between. The germline gives CDR1 MDHEN, CDR2 SYDVKM. The CDR3 is CASSLSPQIRPLHF. CDR3 DNA sequence: TGTGCCAGCAGTTTATCCCCTCAGATACGACCCCTCCACTTT.

V is TRBV6-5 and J is TRBJ2-3, with D uncertain. The CDR3 totals 14 residues. The germline V gene has CDR1 MNHEY and CDR2 SVGAGI. Trimming pared 0 bases from V and 6 bases from J, leaving 10 bases between. CDR3 residues: CASSYSKPVDTQYF. The CDR3 region has the DNA TGTGCCAGCAGTTACTCGAAACCAGTGGATACGCAGTATTTT.

The chain carries TRBV5-8 and TRBJ1-3, with 7 bases fitting TRBD1. The CDR3 length is 17 residues. V was clipped by 2 bases and J by 4 bases; unmatched bases: 12. Germline V lookup: CDR1 SGHTS, CDR2 YDEGEE. CDR3 bases: TGTGCCAGCAGCTTACTAGTCGGACAGGCCGGAGGAAACACCATATATTTT. Its translation is CASSLLVGQAGGNTIYF.